The entry that follows covers one T cell receptor beta chain sequence. V lost 4 bases and J 0 bases, leaving 16 bases between the germline ends. The CDR3 is made up of 17 amino acids. Per germline, CDR1 SGHVS and CDR2 FQNEAQ. Assay: immunoSEQ multiplex PCR; the TCRdb copy retains only in-frame clones and omits some. This table holds 300,000 to 450,000 clones, about 89% found once. This specimen comes from a study of blood T cell repertoires in COVID-19. Study background: The origin of the acute and convalescent COVID-19 samples was the United States, Italy and Spain.

This chain uses TRBV7-8 with TRBJ1-3, with TRBD1 as a possible D gene (6 bases). This sequence originates from a woman aged 30 to 39 with COVID-19, enrolled during active disease. The source material was peripheral blood. The CDR3 nucleotides read TGTGCCAGCAGCTCGGGATCAGGGGCCGGCTCTGGAAACACCATATATTTT. Its protein product is CASSSGSGAGSGNTIYF.